Shown below are 5 T cell receptor beta chains from a single sample sequenced in a study of blood T cell repertoires in COVID-19. Some clones are missing from TCRdb's copy, which holds only in-frame ones; the method was immunoSEQ multiplex PCR. This sample has around 380,000 clones, with about 90% found just once. The sequenced sample was PBMCs or T cells enriched from blood (not recorded which). All receptors come from a man younger than 45 who had recovered from COVID-19.

V is TRBV6-2 or TRBV6-3 and J is TRBJ1-1, with a tentative D call TRBD1 (5 bases). Looked up from germline, CDR1 is MNHEY and CDR2 is SVGEGT. V dropped 5 bases and J dropped 4 bases, with 17 bases sitting between them. The CDR3 length is 15 residues. As DNA, the CDR3 is TGTGCCAGCAGTGTATCGGCGGGGCTTGGCACTGAAGCTTTCTTT. Translating it yields CASSVSAGLGTEAFF.

V is TRBV18 and J is TRBJ1-5, with 7 bases lining up with TRBD1. This CDR3 spans 15 amino acids. From germline, CDR1 is KGHSH and CDR2 LQKENI. Losses at the gene ends were 4 bases for V and 1 base for J; bases not matched to a gene: 4. The CDR3 DNA follows: TGTGCCAGCTCACTTGCGGGACAGAGCAATCAGCCCCAGCATTTT. This gives the protein CASSLAGQSNQPQHF.

The chain joins TRBV2 to TRBJ1-2; a weak D match, TRBD1 (5 bases). Per germline, CDR1 SNHLY and CDR2 FYNNEI. The CDR3 sequence is 15 residues long. The ends were cut back, 3 bases at V and 4 bases at J, with 15 bases in the middle. The CDR3 sequence: CASSETLLTVYGYTF. The CDR3 DNA reads TGTGCCAGCAGTGAGACCCTTCTGACAGTCTATGGCTACACCTTC.

The V gene is TRBV19, the J gene TRBJ1-1; TRBD1 agrees at 8 bases. The ends lost 4 bases at V and 5 bases at J; junction bases unmatched: 6. From germline, CDR1 is LNHDA and CDR2 SQIVND (reference sequence). The CDR3 spans 14 residues. The CDR3 protein is CASSRATGGTEAFF. The CDR3 bases are TGTGCCAGTAGTAGAGCCACAGGGGGTACTGAAGCTTTCTTT. Full variable domain (missing parts from reference TRBV19 and TRBJ1-1): DGGITQSPKYLFRKEGQNVTLSCEQNLNHDAMYWYRQDPGQGLRLIYYSQIVNDFQKGDIAEGYSVSREKKESFPLTVTSAQKNPTAFYLCASSRATGGTEAFFGQGTRLTVV.

The gene calls are TRBV6-5 and TRBJ1-1, with D possibly being TRBD1 (6 bases). CDR3 size: 13 residues. V shed 4 bases and J shed 1 base, with 7 bases lying between them. Germline V lookup: CDR1 MNHEY, CDR2 SVGAGI. CDR3 in amino acids: CASSFRGNTEAFF. CDR3 DNA sequence: TGTGCCAGCAGTTTCAGGGGGAACACTGAAGCTTTCTTT.